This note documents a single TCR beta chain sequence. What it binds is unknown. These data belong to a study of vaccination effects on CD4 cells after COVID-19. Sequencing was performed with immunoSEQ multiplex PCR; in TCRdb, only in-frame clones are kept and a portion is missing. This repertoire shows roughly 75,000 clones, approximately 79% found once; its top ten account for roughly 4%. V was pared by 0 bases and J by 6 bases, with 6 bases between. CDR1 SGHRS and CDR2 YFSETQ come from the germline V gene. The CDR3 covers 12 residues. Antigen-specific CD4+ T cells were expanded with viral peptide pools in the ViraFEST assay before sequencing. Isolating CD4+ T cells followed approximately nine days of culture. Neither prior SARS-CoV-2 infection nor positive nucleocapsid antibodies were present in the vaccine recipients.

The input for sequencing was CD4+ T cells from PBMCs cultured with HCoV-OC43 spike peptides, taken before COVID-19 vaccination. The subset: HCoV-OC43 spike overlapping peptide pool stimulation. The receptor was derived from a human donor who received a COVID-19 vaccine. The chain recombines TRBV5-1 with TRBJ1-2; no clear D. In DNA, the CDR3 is TGCGCCAGCAGCTTGGGCGAAGATGGCTACACCTTC. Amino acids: CASSLGEDGYTF.